The clone carrying this T cell receptor (beta chain) was seen only a few times. This sample was included in a study of T cells in Graves' hyperthyroidism and ophthalmopathy. TCR beta CDR3 region amplification was performed from RNA transcripts. The HTBI primer set drove a first-round RT-PCR of the TCR CDR3. TCRdb re-derived calls from the multiplex PCR reads in MiXCR, one entry per CDR3 protein. The sample shows about 720,000 distinct CDR3 sequences, 16% of them seen only once. The CDR3 covers 12 residues. Germline-derived CDR1 and CDR2 are DFQATT and SNEGSKA (reference sequence). With 3 bases removed from V and 6 bases from J, the gap between germline ends came to 8 bases.

This sequence originates from a man between 18 and 35 years old with Graves' hyperthyroidism. This chain connects TRBV20-1 to TRBJ2-2; no clear D gene. Sequences were obtained from blood. CDR3 region: CSASESPGELFF. The CDR3 DNA is TGCAGTGCTAGCGAAAGTCCCGGGGAGCTGTTTTTT.